The sequence of this T cell receptor (beta chain) was determined in a study of beta chain features in type 1 diabetes. Study-level background: Patients did not differ from healthy donors in age, gender or cell yield. All of the samples together had some 99 million sorted cells examined.

Comment on this clone: Antigen: not known.

Whole-study results and caveats: Shortening that was moderate but significant affected the TCRB CDR3s of Type 1 diabetes patients in all four CD4+ subsets.

This CDR3 is 14 amino acids long. The ends were cut back, 1 base at V and 7 bases at J, with 14 bases in the middle. CDR1 is SGHTA and CDR2 is FQGNSA in the germline V gene. What was sequenced were expressed TCRB transcripts, since all of the isolated RNA had been reverse transcribed. The repertoire was sequenced with immunoSEQ multiplex PCR; TCRdb's copy has only in-frame clones and lacks some. The repertoire has 600,000 to 700,000 clones, roughly 12% of them found once; the top ten carry around 0.12%. The chain uses TRBV7-2 and TRBJ2-7; D is possibly TRBD1 (5 bases). This clonotype was sampled from a man aged 25 to 40 with type 1 diabetes. The material sequenced was naive CD4+ T cells from blood. This CDR3 reads CASSLVFREREQYF. The CDR3 DNA sequence: TGTGCCAGCAGCTTAGTGTTCAGGGAACGGGAGCAGTACTTC.